Sequencing of this T cell receptor beta chain was carried out in a study of early T cells in non-severe SARS-CoV-2 infection. Germline CDR1 and CDR2: LGHNA and YNFKEQ. The V gene lost 4 bases and the J gene lost 0 bases, with 11 bases spanning the gap. CDR3 size: 15 residues. Tagging with unique molecular identifiers was applied to individual cDNA molecules. TCRdb reprocessed the 5' RACE reads via MiXCR and lists one record per CDR3 protein. Of around 40,000 distinct CDR3 sequences in the sample, roughly 10% are singletons; the top ten hold 21%. What was sequenced was whole blood. The TCR comes from an adult who was a healthcare worker with PCR-confirmed SARS-CoV-2 infection or an uninfected control (not recorded which). The chain links TRBV4-2 to TRBJ2-3; D possibly matches TRBD1 or TRBD2 (5 bases each). This CDR3 is CASSPGTTSTDTQYF. Written as DNA, the CDR3 is TGTGCCAGCAGCCCTGGGACCACTAGCACAGATACGCAGTATTTT.